This passage covers 20 T cell receptor beta chains from one sample sequenced in a study of T cell repertoires in cytomegalovirus infection. TCRdb ran MiXCR on the reads and lists one entry per CDR3 protein. The sample shows around 540,000 distinct CDR3 sequences, 33% of them seen only once. No antigen is known for these receptors. The source was cultured PBMCs, collected from culture after CMV antigen stimulation. The receptors here all came from a human donor in good health (CMV status not recorded). Some clones in this sample may be carry-over from other donors' samples.

The rearrangement uses TRBV29-1 and TRBJ2-5, with 8 bases lining up with TRBD1. Trimming removed 4 bases from V and 2 bases from J; junction bases left unmatched: 3. Germline V lookup: CDR1 SQVTM, CDR2 ANQGSEA. The CDR3 is 13 residues long. The CDR3 loop reads CSVGTGWQETQYF. The CDR3 DNA reads as TGCAGCGTTGGGACAGGGTGGCAAGAGACCCAGTACTTC.

The chain recombines TRBV6-6 with TRBJ1-2; D gene unclear. The CDR3 sequence is 17 residues long. The V end lost 4 bases, the J end lost 0 bases, and 18 bases lay between the germline ends. Germline-derived CDR1 and CDR2 are MNHNY and SVGAGI (reference sequence). CDR3 bases: TGTGCCAGCAGTTCCTCTTCCGGCAGCCAGACTAACTATGGCTACACCTTC. Amino acids: CASSSSSGSQTNYGYTF.

The CDR3 region is CASSRRLSYNEQFF. CDR3 nucleotides: TGTGCCAGCAGCCGGAGACTCTCCTACAATGAGCAGTTCTTC. The genes are TRBV7-8 and TRBJ2-1; D remains unclear. CDR3 length: 14 residues. Trimming left V 5 bases short and J 0 bases short, with 8 bases between. Germline V CDR1 and CDR2: SGHVS, FQNEAQ.

This clonotype has ten or more counts. The gene calls are TRBV18 and TRBJ2-5, with TRBD2 matching 10 bases. The germline V gene encodes CDR1 KGHSH and CDR2 LQKENI. The V segment lost 3 bases and the J segment 4 bases; nucleotides outside the gene matches: 11. This CDR3 has 17 amino acids. The CDR3 bases are TGTGCCAGCTCACCGTCTAGCGGGGGAGAGGAGGGAGAGACCCAGTACTTC. Translating it yields CASSPSSGGEEGETQYF.

V is TRBV12-3 or TRBV12-4 and J is TRBJ2-7, with 7 bases that match TRBD1. J gave up 5 bases and V 6 bases, and 7 bases lay outside the gene matches. This CDR3 is built from 13 residues. The CDR3 coding sequence is TGTGCCAGCAGCGGAGCAGGGGGAAACGAGCAGTACTTC. Translation: CASSGAGGNEQYF.

This chain uses TRBV19 with TRBJ2-5; D perhaps matches TRBD1 (6 bases). The CDR3 sequence is 15 residues long. Germline values: CDR1 LNHDA, CDR2 SQIVND (reference sequence). Trimming removed 5 bases from V and 3 bases from J, with 16 bases in between. The chain's CDR3 is CASSPPWAGEETQYF. DNA of the CDR3: TGTGCCAGTAGTCCCCCTTGGGCAGGGGAAGAGACCCAGTACTTC. Based on the CDR3 plus reference TRBV19 and TRBJ2-5, the full variable domain is DGGITQSPKYLFRKEGQNVTLSCEQNLNHDAMYWYRQDPGQGLRLIYYSQIVNDFQKGDIAEGYSVSREKKESFPLTVTSAQKNPTAFYLCASSPPWAGEETQYFGPGTRLLVL.

The chain links TRBV7-2 to TRBJ2-5; 13 positions agree with TRBD2. The V segment lost 5 bases and the J segment 7 bases; nucleotides outside the gene matches: 4. This CDR3 region has 14 residues. Germline CDR1 reads SGHTA; CDR2 reads FQGNSA. CDR3 sequence: CASSPGLAGTTQYF. In nucleotides, the CDR3 is TGTGCCAGCAGCCCGGGACTAGCGGGAACGACCCAGTACTTC.

The chain employs TRBV5-1 and TRBJ2-7, with 9 bases fitting TRBD1. The CDR3 has 15 amino acids. J was trimmed by 3 bases and V by 2 bases; bases with no gene match: 6. Looked up from germline, CDR1 is SGHRS and CDR2 is YFSETQ. The CDR3 DNA follows: TGCGCCAGCAGCTTTGACACAGGGGGCCTCTACGAGCAGTACGTC. Translating it yields CASSFDTGGLYEQYV.

V is TRBV6-2 or TRBV6-3 and J is TRBJ1-5; TRBD1 agrees at 10 bases. The J segment lost 3 bases and the V segment lost 0 bases, leaving 5 bases of the junction unmatched. Germline CDR1 is MNHEY and CDR2 is SVGEGT. This CDR3 is built from 17 residues. The CDR3 loop reads CASSYSGTGAPNQPQHF. The CDR3 DNA follows: TGTGCCAGCAGTTACTCGGGGACAGGGGCGCCCAATCAGCCCCAGCATTTT.

The table lists this clonotype with many counts. The chain recombines TRBV7-3 with TRBJ2-1; D is perhaps TRBD2 (5 bases). Germline V lookup: CDR1 SGHTA, CDR2 FQGTGA. Trimming took off 4 bases at V and 7 bases at J, with 11 bases between the two ends. There are 13 residues in the CDR3. CDR3 in amino acids: CASSSHGINEQFF. The CDR3 coding sequence is TGTGCCAGCAGCTCCCACGGGATTAATGAGCAGTTCTTC. The full variable domain, its missing parts supplied by reference TRBV7-3 and TRBJ2-1, is GAGVSQTPSNKVTEKGKYVELRCDPISGHTALYWYRQSLGQGPEFLIYFQGTGAADDSGLPNDRFFAVRPEGSVSTLKIQRTERGDSAVYLCASSSHGINEQFFGPGTRLTVL.

The rearrangement joins TRBV6-6 to TRBJ2-1; D is undetermined. Germline CDR1 MNHNY, CDR2 SVGAGI (reference sequence). Trimming took off 0 bases at V and 2 bases at J, with 17 bases between the two ends. The CDR3 totals 18 residues. DNA for the CDR3: TGTGCCAGCAGTTACTCGATTGGGTCCGGCGGAACCTACAATGAGCAGTTCTTC. It encodes CASSYSIGSGGTYNEQFF.

CDR3 amino acids: CASTLNGGSGELFF. The CDR3 DNA reads TGTGCCAGCACTCTTAACGGGGGATCCGGGGAGCTGTTTTTT. This chain links TRBV6-5 with TRBJ2-2; perhaps TRBD2 as D (6 bases). This CDR3 is 14 amino acids long. V shed 7 bases and J shed 6 bases, with 15 bases lying between them. Germline-derived CDR1 and CDR2 are MNHEY and SVGAGI.

V and J are TRBV2 and TRBJ2-5; possibly TRBD2 for D (5 bases). CDR3 length: 13 amino acids. Trimming stripped 6 bases from V and 5 bases from J, with 13 bases between. Germline CDR1 and CDR2: SNHLY and FYNNEI. CDR3 in DNA: TGTGCCAGCAGCACTCTCCGGAGGGAGACCCAGTACTTC. Translating gives CASSTLRRETQYF.

The chain recombines TRBV9 with TRBJ2-1, with 8 bases aligning to TRBD2. Trimming removed 3 bases from V and 6 bases from J; junction bases left unmatched: 14. Germline assignment: CDR1 SGDLS and CDR2 YYNGEE. The CDR3 runs 17 residues. CDR3 sequence (DNA): TGTGCCAGCAGCGCGGGGGGGACTCCCACATCCATCAATGAGCAGTTCTTC. It yields the protein CASSAGGTPTSINEQFF.

The genes are TRBV7-2 and TRBJ2-7, with 9 bases matching TRBD2. Looked up from germline, CDR1 is SGHTA and CDR2 is FQGNSA. The CDR3 length is 16 residues. V was clipped by 5 bases and J by 2 bases; unmatched bases: 10. The CDR3 DNA reads as TGTGCCAGCAGCCCACCTGGCGGGAGGGGGGCCTACGAGCAGTACTTC. It codes for CASSPPGGRGAYEQYF.

This clonotype was detected many times. The chain links TRBV7-2 to TRBJ2-3, with TRBD2 matching over 9 bases. The CDR3 contains 15 residues. The V gene's germline CDR1 is SGHTA and CDR2 FQGNSA. V shed 4 bases and J 1 base; nucleotides not matched to a gene: 3. CDR3 sequence (DNA): TGTGCCAGCAGCTGGCGGGAGGGGGGCACAGATACGCAGTATTTT. Residues: CASSWREGGTDTQYF.

This chain connects TRBV7-2 to TRBJ2-7; 8 positions match TRBD1. Trimming at V came to 5 bases and at J to 2 bases, leaving 8 bases not matched to a gene. Germline values: CDR1 SGHTA, CDR2 FQGNSA. The CDR3 is 15 amino acids. The CDR3, as DNA: TGTGCCAGCAGCCGCGGACAGGGTCCGACCTACGAGCAGTACTTC. This encodes CASSRGQGPTYEQYF.

In its sample, this clonotype was seen a few times. The chain couples TRBV7-2 to TRBJ2-7, with 11 bases matching TRBD2. The CDR3 sequence is 14 residues long. Trimming at V came to 6 bases and at J to 4 bases, leaving 5 bases not matched to a gene. Germline values: CDR1 SGHTA, CDR2 FQGNSA. CDR3 sequence: CASSATSGEYEQYF. Written as DNA, the CDR3 is TGTGCCAGCAGTGCGACTAGCGGGGAATACGAGCAGTACTTC.

This chain joins TRBV7-2 and TRBJ2-1; 10 positions match TRBD2. The CDR3 runs to 15 residues. Germline lookup yields CDR1 SGHTA and CDR2 FQGNSA. The J segment lost 8 bases and the V segment lost 1 base, leaving 5 bases of the junction unmatched. CDR3 protein: CASSLGLAGPDEQFF. In DNA form, the CDR3 reads TGTGCCAGCAGCTTAGGACTAGCGGGCCCTGATGAGCAGTTCTTC.

This clonotype was counted many times. The chain combines TRBV2 with TRBJ2-5; TRBD2 agrees at 13 bases. V was pared by 2 bases and J by 4 bases, with 1 base of the junction left unmatched. The germline V gene encodes CDR1 SNHLY and CDR2 FYNNEI. CDR3 length: 15 amino acids. CDR3 DNA sequence: TGTGCCAGCAGTGAACGACTAGCGGGAGGAGAGACCCAGTACTTC. Translating it yields CASSERLAGGETQYF.